This TCR beta chain was identified in a study of blood T cell repertoires in COVID-19. Study in general: COVID-19 samples collected from the United States, Italy and Spain covered acute and convalescent phases.

CDR1 and CDR2 from the germline V gene are LNHDA and SQIVND (reference sequence). Trimming removed 4 bases from V and 4 bases from J, with 8 bases in between. This CDR3 spans 13 amino acids. Generated by immunoSEQ multiplex PCR, the TCRdb table keeps only in-frame clones and is missing some. The table has approximately 450,000 clones, about 85% seen once. Donors were grouped by their self-reported clinical history. This TCR was recovered from a young woman with acute COVID-19. Sequencing was done on a sample of PBMCs or T cells enriched from blood (not recorded which). The chain joins TRBV19 to TRBJ1-3, with D possibly being TRBD1 (5 bases). As DNA, the CDR3 is TGTGCCAGTAGTACAGGGTACGGAAACACCATATATTTT. Protein: CASSTGYGNTIYF.